Below, one TCR beta chain is given with its context. V gave up 5 bases and J gave up 3 bases, with 29 bases separating them. The CDR3 has 19 residues. Germline V gene sequence: CDR1 SGHAT, CDR2 FQDESV (reference sequence). Preparation of the TCRbeta library was carried out with unique molecular identifiers. TCRdb reprocessed the PCR reads with MiXCR, giving one entry per CDR3 protein. The sample holds roughly 300,000 distinct CDR3 sequences, 10% seen once. The data were obtained in a study of T-cell reconstitution after alpha-beta-depleted transplantation in children. This receptor was obtained from a human donor who donated a stem cell graft to a child with acute lymphoblastic leukemia. The V gene is TRBV11-1, the J gene TRBJ2-7, with D possibly TRBD2 on 5 matching bases. Specimen: PBMCs from the stem cell graft donor, collected from the stem cell graft. Here the CDR3 reads CASSPRTEGGFGSFYEQYF. CDR3 nucleotide sequence: TGTGCCAGCAGCCCCCGGACTGAAGGAGGATTTGGGTCGTTCTACGAGCAGTACTTC.